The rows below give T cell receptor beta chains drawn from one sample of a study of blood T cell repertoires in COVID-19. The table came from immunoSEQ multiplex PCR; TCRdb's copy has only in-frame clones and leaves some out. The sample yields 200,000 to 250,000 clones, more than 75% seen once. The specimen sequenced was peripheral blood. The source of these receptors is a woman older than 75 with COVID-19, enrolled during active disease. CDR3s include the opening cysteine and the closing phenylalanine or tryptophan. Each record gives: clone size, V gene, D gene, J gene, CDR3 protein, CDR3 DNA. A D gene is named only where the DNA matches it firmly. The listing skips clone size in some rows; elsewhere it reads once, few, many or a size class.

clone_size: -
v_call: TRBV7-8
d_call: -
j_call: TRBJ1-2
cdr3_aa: CASTLDYSNYGYTF
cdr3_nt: TGTGCCAGCACCCTGGATTACAGTAACTATGGCTACACCTTC

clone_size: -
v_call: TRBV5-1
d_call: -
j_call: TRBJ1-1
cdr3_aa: CASSSGYRAPNTEAFF
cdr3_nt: TGCGCCAGCAGCTCCGGCTACAGGGCCCCGAACACTGAAGCTTTCTTT

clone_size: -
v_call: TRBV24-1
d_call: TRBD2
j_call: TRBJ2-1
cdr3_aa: CATSDPSWRGGSLNEQFF
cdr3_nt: TGTGCCACCAGTGACCCCTCATGGCGTGGCGGGAGCTTAAATGAGCAGTTCTTC

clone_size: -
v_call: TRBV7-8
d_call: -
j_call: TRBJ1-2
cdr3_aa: CASSLASKGDYGYTF
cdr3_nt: TGTGCCAGCAGCTTAGCGTCTAAAGGGGACTATGGCTACACCTTC

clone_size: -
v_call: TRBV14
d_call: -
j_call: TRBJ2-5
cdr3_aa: CASSQGAVRFQETQYF
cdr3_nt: TGTGCCAGCAGCCAAGGGGCAGTAAGATTCCAAGAGACCCAGTACTTC

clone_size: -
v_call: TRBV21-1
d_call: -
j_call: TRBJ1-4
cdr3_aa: CASIQGRRTRDEKLFF
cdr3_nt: TGTGCCAGCATACAGGGGAGACGGACAAGAGATGAAAAACTGTTTTTT

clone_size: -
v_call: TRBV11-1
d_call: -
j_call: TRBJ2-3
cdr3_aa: CASSPGGGLSTDTQYF
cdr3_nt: TGTGCCAGCAGCCCAGGCGGAGGCCTGAGCACAGATACGCAGTATTTT

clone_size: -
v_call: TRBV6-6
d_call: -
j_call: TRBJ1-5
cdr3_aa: CASSRRESNQPQHF
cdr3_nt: TGTGCCAGCAGCCGACGGGAAAGCAATCAGCCCCAGCATTTT

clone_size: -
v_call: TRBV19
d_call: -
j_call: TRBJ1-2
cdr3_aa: CASSIPDGGYGYTF
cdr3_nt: TGTGCCAGTAGTATCCCGGACGGGGGCTATGGCTACACCTTC

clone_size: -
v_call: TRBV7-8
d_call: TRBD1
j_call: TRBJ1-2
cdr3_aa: CASSSGQGARLNYGYTF
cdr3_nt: TGTGCCAGCAGCTCCGGACAGGGGGCGCGCCTCAACTATGGCTACACCTTC

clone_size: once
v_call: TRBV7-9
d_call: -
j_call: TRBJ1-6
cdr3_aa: CASSLTLPGSPLHF
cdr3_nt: TGTGCCAGCAGCTTAACCCTCCCGGGTTCACCCCTCCACTTT

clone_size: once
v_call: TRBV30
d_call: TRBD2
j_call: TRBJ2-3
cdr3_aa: CAWSSRGGDTQYF
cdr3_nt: TGTGCCTGGAGTTCCCGGGGGGGGGATACGCAGTATTTT

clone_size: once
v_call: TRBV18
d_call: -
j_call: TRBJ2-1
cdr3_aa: CASSPSQVYEQFF
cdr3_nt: TGTGCCAGCTCACCAAGCCAGGTCTATGAGCAGTTCTTC

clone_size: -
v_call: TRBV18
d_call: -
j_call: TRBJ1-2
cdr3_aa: CASSPPNQGHYGYTF
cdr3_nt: TGTGCCAGCTCACCTCCCAACCAGGGCCACTATGGCTACACCTTC

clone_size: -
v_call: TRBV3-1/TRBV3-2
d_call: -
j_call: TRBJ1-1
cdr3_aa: CASSQASTEAFF
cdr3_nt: TGTGCCAGCAGCCAAGCCAGCACTGAAGCTTTCTTT

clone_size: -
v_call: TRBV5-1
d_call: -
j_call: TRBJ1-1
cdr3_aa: CASSRDLGGEAFF
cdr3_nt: TGCGCCAGCAGCCGGGACCTGGGGGGTGAAGCTTTCTTT

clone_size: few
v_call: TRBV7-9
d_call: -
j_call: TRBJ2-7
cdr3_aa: CASSLEVAGGEQYF
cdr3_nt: TGTGCCAGCAGCTTAGAGGTAGCTGGTGGCGAGCAGTACTTC

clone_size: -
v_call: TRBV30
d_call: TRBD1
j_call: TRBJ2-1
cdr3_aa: CAWSVRGLVQNEQFF
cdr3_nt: TGTGCCTGGAGTGTAAGGGGGCTCGTGCAGAATGAGCAGTTCTTC

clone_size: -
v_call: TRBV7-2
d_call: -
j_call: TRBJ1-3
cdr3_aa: CASSSGLGNTIYF
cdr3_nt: TGTGCCAGCAGCTCGGGACTCGGAAACACCATATATTTT

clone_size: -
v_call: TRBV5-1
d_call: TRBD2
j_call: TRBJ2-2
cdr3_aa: CASSQLAGGNTGELFF
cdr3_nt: TGCGCCAGCAGTCAACTAGCGGGGGGTAACACCGGGGAGCTGTTTTTT

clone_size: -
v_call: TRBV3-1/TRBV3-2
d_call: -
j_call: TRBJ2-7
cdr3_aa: CASSGGTLKAYEQYF
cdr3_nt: TGTGCCAGCAGCGGCGGGACTCTCAAAGCCTACGAGCAGTACTTC

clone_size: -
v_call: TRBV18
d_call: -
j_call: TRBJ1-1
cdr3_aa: CASSPGGSTEAFF
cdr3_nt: TGTGCCAGCTCACCAGGGGGGTCCACTGAAGCTTTCTTT

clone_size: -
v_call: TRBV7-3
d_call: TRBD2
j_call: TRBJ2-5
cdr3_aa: CASSPPLSGGRETQYF
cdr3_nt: TGTGCCAGCAGCCCACCCCTCAGCGGGGGTAGAGAGACCCAGTACTTC

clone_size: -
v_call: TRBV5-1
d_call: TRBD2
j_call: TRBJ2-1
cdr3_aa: CATPRDCGSSYNEQFF
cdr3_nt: TGCGCCACCCCCCGGGATTGCGGGAGCTCCTACAATGAGCAGTTCTTC

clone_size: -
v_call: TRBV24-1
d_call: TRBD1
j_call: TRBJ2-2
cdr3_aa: CATSDSGQGDTGELFF
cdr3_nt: TGTGCCACCAGTGATTCCGGACAGGGAGACACCGGGGAGCTGTTTTTT

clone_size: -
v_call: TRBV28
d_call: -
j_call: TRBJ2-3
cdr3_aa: CASSLGGLITQYF
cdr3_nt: TGTGCCAGCAGTTTGGGGGGGCTGATTACGCAGTATTTT

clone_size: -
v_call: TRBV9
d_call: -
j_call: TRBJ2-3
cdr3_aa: CASSVQGGYTDTQYF
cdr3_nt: TGTGCCAGCAGCGTTCAGGGGGGATACACAGATACGCAGTATTTT

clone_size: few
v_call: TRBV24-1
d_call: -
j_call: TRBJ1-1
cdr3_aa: CATSDFRNTEAFF
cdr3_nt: TGTGCCACCAGTGATTTTCGGAACACTGAAGCTTTCTTT

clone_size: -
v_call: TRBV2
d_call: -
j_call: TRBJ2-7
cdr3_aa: CASRRQGHEQYF
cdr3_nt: TGTGCCAGCAGACGGCAGGGCCACGAGCAGTACTTC

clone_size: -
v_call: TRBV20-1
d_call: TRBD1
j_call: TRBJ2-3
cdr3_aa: CSARTGDTQYF
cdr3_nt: TGCAGTGCCCGGACAGGAGATACGCAGTATTTT

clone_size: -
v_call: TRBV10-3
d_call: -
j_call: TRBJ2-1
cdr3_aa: CTISESLQGNEQFF
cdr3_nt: TGTACCATCAGTGAGTCCCTCCAGGGTAATGAGCAGTTCTTC

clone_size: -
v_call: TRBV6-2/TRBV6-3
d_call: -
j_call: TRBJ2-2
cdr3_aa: CASSSPGSRTGELFF
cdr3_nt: TGTGCCAGCAGTTCTCCAGGGTCAAGGACCGGGGAGCTGTTTTTT

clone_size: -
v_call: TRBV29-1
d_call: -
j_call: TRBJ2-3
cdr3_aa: CSVDGKSGDTQYF
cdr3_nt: TGCAGCGTCGACGGTAAATCGGGGGATACGCAGTATTTT

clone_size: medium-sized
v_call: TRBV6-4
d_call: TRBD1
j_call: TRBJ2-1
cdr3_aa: CASSIRTGEGNNEQFF
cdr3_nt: TGTGCCAGCAGTATTAGGACAGGGGAGGGGAACAATGAGCAGTTCTTC

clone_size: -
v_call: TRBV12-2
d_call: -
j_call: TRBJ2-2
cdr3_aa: CASRLAGGQTNTGELFF
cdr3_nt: TGTGCAAGTCGCTTAGCAGGGGGACAGACGAACACCGGGGAGCTGTTTTTT

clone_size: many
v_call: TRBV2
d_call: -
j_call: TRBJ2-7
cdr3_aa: CASSDVRDYEQYF
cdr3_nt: TGTGCCAGCAGTGATGTCAGGGATTACGAGCAGTACTTC

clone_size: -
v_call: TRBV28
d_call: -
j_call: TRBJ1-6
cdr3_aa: CAAGGGYSPLHF
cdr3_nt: TGTGCCGCGGGGGGGGGATATTCACCCCTCCACTTT

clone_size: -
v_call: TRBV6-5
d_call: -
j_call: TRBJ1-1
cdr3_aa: CASKLEGDTEAFF
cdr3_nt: TGTGCCAGCAAATTGGAAGGGGACACTGAAGCTTTCTTT

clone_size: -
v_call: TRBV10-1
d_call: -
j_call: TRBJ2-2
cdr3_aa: CASSRGSANTGELFF
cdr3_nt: TGCGCCAGCAGCCGGGGAAGTGCGAACACCGGGGAGCTGTTTTTT

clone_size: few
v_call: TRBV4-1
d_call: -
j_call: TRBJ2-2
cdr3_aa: CASSFQTGRTGELFF
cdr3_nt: TGCGCCAGCAGCTTCCAGACAGGCCGGACCGGGGAGCTGTTTTTT

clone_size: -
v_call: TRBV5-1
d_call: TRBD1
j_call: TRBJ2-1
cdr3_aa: CASRPRTWDRGAEQFF
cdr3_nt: TGCGCCAGCAGGCCCCGTACCTGGGACAGGGGGGCTGAGCAGTTCTTC

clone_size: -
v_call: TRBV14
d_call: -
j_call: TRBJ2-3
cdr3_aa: CASSPRRGDDTQYF
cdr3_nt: TGTGCCAGCAGCCCAAGGAGAGGCGACGATACGCAGTATTTT

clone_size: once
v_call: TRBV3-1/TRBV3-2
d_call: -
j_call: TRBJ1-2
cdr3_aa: CASSPPGGYGYTF
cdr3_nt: TGTGCCAGCAGCCCGCCAGGAGGCTATGGCTACACCTTC

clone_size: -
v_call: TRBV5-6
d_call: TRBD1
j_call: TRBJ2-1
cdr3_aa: CASSLVLGQGALGNEQFF
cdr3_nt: TGTGCCAGCAGCTTGGTTCTGGGACAGGGGGCGCTGGGCAATGAGCAGTTCTTC

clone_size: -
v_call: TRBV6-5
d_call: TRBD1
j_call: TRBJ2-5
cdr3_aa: CASSYIGGRETQYF
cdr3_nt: TGTGCCAGCAGTTACATAGGGGGCAGAGAGACCCAGTACTTC

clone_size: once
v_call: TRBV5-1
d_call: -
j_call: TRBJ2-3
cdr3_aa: CASSLARDFTDTQYF
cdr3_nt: TGCGCCAGCAGCTTGGCCAGGGACTTCACAGATACGCAGTATTTT

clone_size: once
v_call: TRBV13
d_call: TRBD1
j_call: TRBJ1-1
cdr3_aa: CASSSRGRADTEAFF
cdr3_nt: TGTGCCAGCAGTTCCAGGGGGCGCGCGGACACTGAAGCTTTCTTT

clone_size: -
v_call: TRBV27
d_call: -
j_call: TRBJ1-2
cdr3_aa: CASKTTAGGYGYTF
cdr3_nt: TGTGCCAGCAAAACGACAGCGGGGGGGTATGGCTACACCTTC

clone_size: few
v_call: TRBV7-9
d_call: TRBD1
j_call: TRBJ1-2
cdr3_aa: CASSLGGTGARGYTF
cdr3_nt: TGTGCCAGCAGCTTAGGCGGGACAGGGGCTCGCGGCTACACCTTC

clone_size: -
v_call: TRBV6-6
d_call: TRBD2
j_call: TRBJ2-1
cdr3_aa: CASSETGLGGFF
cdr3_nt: TGTGCCAGCAGCGAAACGGGACTAGGCGGGTTCTTC

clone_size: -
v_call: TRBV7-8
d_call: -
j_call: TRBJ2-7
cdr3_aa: CASSLIWQSYEQYF
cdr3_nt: TGTGCCAGCAGCTTAATCTGGCAGTCCTACGAGCAGTACTTC

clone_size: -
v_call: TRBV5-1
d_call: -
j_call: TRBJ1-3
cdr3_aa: CASSSLRTGIGNTIYF
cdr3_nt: TGCGCCAGCAGCAGCCTACGGACGGGAATTGGAAACACCATATATTTT

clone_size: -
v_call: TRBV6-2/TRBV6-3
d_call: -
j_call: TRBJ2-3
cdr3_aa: CASGPHGTDTQYF
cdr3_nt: TGTGCCAGCGGCCCACACGGGACAGATACGCAGTATTTT

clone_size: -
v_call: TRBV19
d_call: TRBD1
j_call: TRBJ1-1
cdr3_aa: CASRDRVKGIPTEAFF
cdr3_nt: TGTGCCAGTAGAGACAGGGTGAAAGGGATCCCCACTGAAGCTTTCTTT

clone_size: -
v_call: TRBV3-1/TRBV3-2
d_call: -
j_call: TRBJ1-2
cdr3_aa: CASSQGPSSSNYGYTF
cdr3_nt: TGTGCCAGCAGCCAAGGCCCGTCCAGTTCTAACTATGGCTACACCTTC

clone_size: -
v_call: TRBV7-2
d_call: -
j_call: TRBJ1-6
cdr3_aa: CASSLGGNSPLHF
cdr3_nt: TGTGCCAGCAGCTTGGGGGGTAATTCACCCCTCCACTTT

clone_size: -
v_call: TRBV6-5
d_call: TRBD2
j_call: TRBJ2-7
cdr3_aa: CASIKGTSGAYEQYF
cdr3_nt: TGTGCCAGCATAAAGGGGACTAGCGGGGCCTACGAGCAGTACTTC